This T cell receptor beta chain was sequenced for a study of molecular identifiers for immune sequencing clone quantification. CDR3 size: 16 residues. CDR1 and CDR2 (germline): MGHDK, SYGVNS. TCRdb redid the calling of the PCR reads with MiXCR, one entry per CDR3 protein. Of about 320,000 distinct CDR3 sequences in the sample, 24% were seen once. Of note for this clonotype: Antigen: not known. Just one base apart from a much larger clone, this may be a read error.

Sorting isolated naive CD8 T cells as CD8+CD4-CCR7+CD45RA+ events. Whole-study findings and limits: Clone sizes could be underestimated for highly expanded clones when identical TCR molecules share a barcode. Spiked-in Jurkat TCR RNA corresponding to one cell was reported as detectable against 970,000 or so naive cells. Clones above 20 RNA copies contained over 97% of effector molecules and under 1% of naive molecules.

J is TRBJ1-1 and V is TRBV25-1; D remains ambiguous. Source material: naive CD8+ T cells from blood, with Jurkat cell RNA spiked in. The subset denotes: FACS-sorted CD8+CD4-CCR7+CD45RA+ naive T cells. The sequence was collected from a human donor in good health. Some libraries in this study had Jurkat cell RNA spiked in. CDR3 nucleotides: TGTGCCGGCAGTTCCACCTTGCACGGTCCGAACACTGAAGCTTTCTTT. Its translation is CAGSSTLHGPNTEAFF.